This passage covers 24 T cell receptor beta chains from one sample sequenced in a study of PD-1 blockade in classical Hodgkin lymphoma. Measured with immunoSEQ multiplex PCR; TCRdb has only the in-frame clones, and not every one. Among about 41,000 clones listed, more than 70% were seen once. All the patients suffered relapse after autologous stem cell transplantation, and brentuximab vedotin exposure differed. The input for sequencing was peripheral blood mononuclear cells (PBMCs), taken at baseline. The receptor set was obtained from a human donor with classical Hodgkin lymphoma.

V usage is TRBV27 and J usage is TRBJ2-5; D is undetermined. Trimming pared 3 bases from V and 4 bases from J, leaving 9 bases between. Germline V gene lookup returns CDR1 MNHEY and CDR2 SMNVEV (reference sequence). This CDR3 has 13 amino acids. The DNA for the CDR3 is TGTGCCAGCAGTTTCGTTATTGGAGAGACCCAGTACTTC. Its protein product is CASSFVIGETQYF.

A note on this clone: At the DNA level, this CDR3 is encoded by other sequences in the same sample as well. The rearrangement joins TRBV7-2 to TRBJ1-5; 8 nucleotides line up with TRBD1. The CDR3 is 15 residues long. Germline values: CDR1 SGHTA, CDR2 FQGNSA. V dropped 3 bases and J dropped 1; count of bases not matched to a gene: 2. The CDR3 region is CASSLQGASNQPQHF. DNA of the CDR3: TGTGCCAGCAGCTTGCAGGGGGCGAGCAATCAGCCCCAGCATTTT.

The genes are TRBV4-1 and TRBJ1-5; D is unresolved. V was trimmed by 4 bases and J by 5 bases, leaving 18 bases between them. The CDR3 length is 16 residues. Germline CDR1 and CDR2: MGHRA and YSYEKL. CDR3 region: CASSPLVLSMDQPQHF. DNA for the CDR3: TGCGCCAGCAGCCCCCTTGTCCTCTCTATGGATCAGCCCCAGCATTTT.

The chain carries TRBV27 and TRBJ1-1, with D tentatively TRBD1 (6 bases). Germline V gene data show CDR1 as MNHEY and CDR2 as SMNVEV (reference sequence). V was clipped by 7 bases and J by 0 bases, with 15 bases between them. The CDR3 totals 15 residues. CDR3 nucleotide sequence: TGTGCCAGCATTCGGGGGGACAATTTGAACACTGAAGCTTTCTTT. Its translation: CASIRGDNLNTEAFF.

V and J are TRBV30 and TRBJ1-1; D is unresolved. Germline V gene lookup returns CDR1 GTSNPN and CDR2 SVGIG (reference sequence). The V end lost 4 bases, the J end lost 2 bases, and 11 bases lay between the germline ends. The CDR3 is made up of 13 amino acids. The CDR3 region is CAWTGAFNTEAFF. The CDR3, as DNA: TGTGCCTGGACAGGAGCCTTTAACACTGAAGCTTTCTTT.

The chain employs TRBV27 and TRBJ2-5, with D unclear. Germline V lookup: CDR1 MNHEY, CDR2 SMNVEV (reference sequence). V was trimmed by 6 bases and J by 3 bases, leaving 17 bases between them. CDR3 size: 15 residues. In nucleotides, the CDR3 is TGTGCCAGCAGCCCTATAAGGCAGGACGAAGAGACCCAGTACTTC. The encoded protein is CASSPIRQDEETQYF.

The chain couples TRBV28 to TRBJ2-7; TRBD1 matches 8 bases. Germline-derived CDR1 and CDR2 are MDHEN and SYDVKM. The V and J ends lost 5 bases and 2 bases, in that order; junction bases with no gene match: 8. CDR3 size: 15 residues. The DNA of the CDR3 is TGTGCCAGCAGTGACACCGGGACAGGAGCCTACGAGCAGTACTTC. Protein: CASSDTGTGAYEQYF.

The chain links TRBV2 to TRBJ2-1, with 13 bases lining up with TRBD2. The germline gives CDR1 SNHLY, CDR2 FYNNEI. Trimming at V came to 4 bases and at J to 7 bases, leaving 7 bases not matched to a gene. This CDR3 contains 16 residues. CDR3 DNA: TGTGCCAGCAGTGTAGGACTAGCGGGAGTTATGAATGAGCAGTTCTTC. Its protein is CASSVGLAGVMNEQFF.

The chain couples TRBV6-1 to TRBJ2-7; 11 nucleotides line up with TRBD2. Germline assignment: CDR1 MNHNS and CDR2 SASEGT. Germline trimming cut 2 bases from V and 3 bases from J; bases unmatched to any gene: 6. The CDR3 is 16 residues long. CDR3: CASSERGLAGGYEQYF. The CDR3 DNA is TGTGCCAGCAGTGAAAGGGGGCTAGCGGGGGGCTACGAGCAGTACTTC.

This clone was recorded once. The V and J genes are TRBV27 and TRBJ1-2; D is possibly TRBD1 (6 bases). V was shortened by 10 bases and J by 0 bases, with 12 bases between the two germline ends. This CDR3 comprises 13 residues. Germline loops: CDR1 MNHEY, CDR2 SMNVEV (reference sequence). The DNA for the CDR3 is TGTGCCACCTCGGACAGTCCTAACTATGGCTACACCTTC. Protein sequence: CATSDSPNYGYTF.

CDR3 DNA sequence: TGTGCCAGTAGTATCCCCCGGACAGGTGGCGGGGAGCTGTTTTTT. The encoded protein is CASSIPRTGGGELFF. The rearrangement uses TRBV19 and TRBJ2-2; 7 nucleotides align to TRBD1. There are 15 residues in the CDR3. V lost 3 bases to trimming and J lost 7 bases; unmatched junction nucleotides: 8. Germline-derived CDR1 and CDR2 are LNHDA and SQIVND (reference sequence).

This clone was recorded only once. The rearrangement joins TRBV19 to TRBJ2-2, with TRBD1 identical over 10 bases. CDR1 is LNHDA and CDR2 is SQIVND in the germline V gene (reference sequence). The length of the CDR3 is 17 residues. V shed 2 bases and J 6 bases; nucleotides not matched to a gene: 9. CDR3 in amino acids: CASSISGQGNFPGELFF. CDR3 DNA: TGTGCCAGTAGTATATCGGGACAGGGGAATTTCCCCGGGGAGCTGTTTTTT.

The chain links TRBV29-1 to TRBJ1-1; D perhaps matches TRBD1 (5 bases). The CDR3 length is 13 residues. Germline loops: CDR1 SQVTM, CDR2 ANQGSEA. V shed 3 bases and J shed 5 bases, with 13 bases lying between them. The CDR3 DNA sequence: TGCAGCGTTGATTACCAGGGACGGACTGAAGCTTTCTTT. Translation gives CSVDYQGRTEAFF.

The V and J genes are TRBV28 and TRBJ1-2; D not resolved. Per the germline V gene, CDR1 is MDHEN and CDR2 is SYDVKM. There are 13 residues in the CDR3. Trimming removed 6 bases at V and 2 bases at J, with 10 bases between. CDR3: CASSPRRNYGYTF. CDR3 sequence (DNA): TGTGCCAGCAGCCCTCGACGGAACTATGGCTACACCTTC.

The chain is built from TRBV27 and TRBJ2-7; D unclear. Trimming shortened V by 6 bases and J by 3 bases, and 18 bases separated the two germline ends. CDR1 MNHEY and CDR2 SMNVEV come from the germline V gene (reference sequence). The CDR3 contains 15 residues. CDR3 DNA sequence: TGTGCCAGCAGGAGCTACGCGGAGAGGATCTACGAGCAGTACTTC. It encodes CASRSYAERIYEQYF.

The sample holds many counts of this clone. The CDR3 is CASSFTGGSYGYTF. For the CDR3, the DNA is TGTGCCAGCAGTTTTACAGGGGGGTCCTATGGCTACACCTTC. V gene TRBV27 combines with J gene TRBJ1-2; 8 bases fit TRBD1. With V trimmed by 3 bases and J by 4 bases, 4 bases remained unmatched. Germline assignment: CDR1 MNHEY and CDR2 SMNVEV (reference sequence). This CDR3 has 14 residues.

This clone has only one observation. The J gene is TRBJ2-3, the V gene TRBV29-1, with 10 bases identical to TRBD2. The germline V gene has CDR1 SQVTM and CDR2 ANQGSEA. Trimming at V came to 5 bases and at J to 3 bases, leaving 8 bases not matched to a gene. The CDR3 is 15 residues long. The CDR3 spells CSVRRAGGGTDTQYF. As DNA, the CDR3 is TGCAGCGTTCGAAGAGCGGGAGGGGGGACAGATACGCAGTATTTT.

This chain links TRBV2 with TRBJ2-3; no firm D call. V was shortened by 5 bases and J by 0 bases, with 9 bases between the two germline ends. The CDR3 sequence is 14 residues long. Germline V gene sequence: CDR1 SNHLY, CDR2 FYNNEI. The chain's CDR3 is CASSLSPSTDTQYF. CDR3 nucleotides: TGTGCCAGCAGTTTGTCACCGAGCACAGATACGCAGTATTTT.

Details on this clone: This sample includes further DNA sequences coding for the same CDR3. V gene TRBV5-1 combines with J gene TRBJ2-5; D uncertain. This CDR3 has 11 residues. The germline CDR1 and CDR2 sequences are SGHRS and YFSETQ. Trimming shortened V by 2 bases and J by 5 bases, and 4 bases separated the two germline ends. The CDR3 coding sequence is TGCGCCAGCAGCTTTGGGGAGACCCAGTACTTC. This gives the protein CASSFGETQYF.

The CDR3: CASGTRPTDTQYF. The CDR3 DNA follows: TGTGCCAGCGGGACTAGGCCCACAGATACGCAGTATTTT. The genes are TRBV6-6 and TRBJ2-3, with 8 bases that match TRBD2. V dropped 8 bases and J dropped 2; count of bases not matched to a gene: 3. The CDR3 is 13 residues long. Germline V gene data show CDR1 as MNHNY and CDR2 as SVGAGI (reference sequence).

The CDR3 DNA reads as TGTGCCTGGAATACCTTTCCGGGAATAGATACGCAGTATTTT. Its translation is CAWNTFPGIDTQYF. The chain recombines TRBV30 with TRBJ2-3; D perhaps matches TRBD2 (5 bases). The CDR3 extends over 14 amino acids. V was trimmed by 4 bases and J by 5 bases, leaving 16 bases between them. CDR1 and CDR2 from the germline V gene are GTSNPN and SVGIG (reference sequence).

CDR3 DNA sequence: TGTGCCAGCAGCTTGGACTCTGGAAACACCATATATTTT. It codes for CASSLDSGNTIYF. V usage is TRBV11-1 and J usage is TRBJ1-3; no clear D gene. Germline V gene data show CDR1 as SGHAT and CDR2 as FQDESV (reference sequence). The V end was cut by 3 bases, the J end by 0 bases, with 3 bases between. The CDR3 covers 13 residues. The variable domain in full, with the rest retrieved from reference TRBV11-1 and TRBJ1-3, is EAEVAQSPRYKITEKSQAVAFWCDPISGHATLYWYRQILGQGPELLVQFQDESVVDDSQLPKDRFSAERLKGVDSTLKIQPAELGDSAMYLCASSLDSGNTIYFGEGSWLTVV.

The gene calls are TRBV28 and TRBJ2-2; 11 nucleotides line up with TRBD2. This CDR3 is built from 15 residues. Trimming cost V 3 bases and J 5 bases; bases outside gene matches: 2. Germline V gene lookup returns CDR1 MDHEN and CDR2 SYDVKM. CDR3 DNA sequence: TGTGCCAGCAGTTTGGGACTAGCGGTTACCGGGGAGCTGTTTTTT. The encoded protein is CASSLGLAVTGELFF.

The chain combines TRBV19 with TRBJ2-7; D possibly matches TRBD1 or TRBD2 (6 bases each). The ends were cut back, 5 bases at V and 2 bases at J, with 13 bases in the middle. Germline V CDR1 and CDR2: LNHDA, SQIVND (reference sequence). The CDR3 has 14 amino acids. The CDR3, as DNA: TGTGCCAGTAGTGGCCAGGGGAGGACCTACGAGCAGTACTTC. This codes for CASSGQGRTYEQYF.